What follows are 24 T cell receptor beta chains derived from one specimen sequenced in a study of regulatory T cells in long-lasting Graves disease. Libraries of TCR beta came from iRepertoire HTBI primers plus Arm-PCR of CDR3 regions. TCRdb independently ran MiXCR on the multiplex PCR reads; one entry per CDR3 protein. The sample contains about 470,000 distinct CDR3 sequences, approximately 21% of which appear only once. The time point was: persistent/refractory GD, antithyroid drugs over 5 years with positive TRAb. Extracted PBMC RNA gave rise to the TCR library. The material sequenced was peripheral blood mononuclear cells (PBMCs), taken when the disease was refractory, from a patient treated with antithyroid drugs. These receptors originate from a female donor with Graves disease.

This chain uses TRBV28 with TRBJ1-5, with unresolved D. V was cut by 2 bases and J by 7 bases, with 9 bases left in between. Germline V lookup: CDR1 MDHEN, CDR2 SYDVKM. This CDR3 is built from 13 residues. The CDR3 here is CASSLIWEQPQHF. DNA for the CDR3: TGTGCCAGCAGTTTAATTTGGGAGCAGCCCCAGCATTTT. Supplemented by reference TRBV28 and TRBJ1-5, the full variable domain reads DVKVTQSSRYLVKRTGEKVFLECVQDMDHENMFWYRQDPGLGLRLIYFSYDVKMKEKGDIPEGYSVSREKKERFSLILESASTNQTSMYLCASSLIWEQPQHFGDGTRLSIL.

This clonotype was counted ten times or more. The chain combines TRBV6-1 with TRBJ1-2, with 8 positions matching TRBD1. The CDR3 runs 15 residues. J gave up 6 bases and V 6 bases, and 12 bases lay outside the gene matches. Germline CDR1 is MNHNS and CDR2 is SASEGT. CDR3 protein: CASSRTSTGGDGYTF. The CDR3 DNA follows: TGTGCCAGCAGCCGCACCTCCACAGGGGGTGATGGCTACACCTTC.

Many counts were recorded for this clonotype. The chain carries TRBV28 and TRBJ2-2, with D possibly being TRBD1 (6 bases). Germline V gene sequence: CDR1 MDHEN, CDR2 SYDVKM. Deletions cut 5 bases from V and 3 bases from J, with 13 bases between. The CDR3 consists of 15 residues. CDR3 region: CASSLIRQDTGELFF. CDR3 nucleotide sequence: TGTGCCAGCAGTCTAATTAGACAGGACACCGGGGAGCTGTTTTTT. Full variable domain (outside the CDR3, taken from reference TRBV28 and TRBJ2-2): DVKVTQSSRYLVKRTGEKVFLECVQDMDHENMFWYRQDPGLGLRLIYFSYDVKMKEKGDIPEGYSVSREKKERFSLILESASTNQTSMYLCASSLIRQDTGELFFGEGSRLTVL.

This clonotype has more than one count but fewer than ten. The DNA of the CDR3 is TGTGCCTGGAGAGGGACTAGCGGGCAAGAGACCCAGTACTTC. Encoded protein: CAWRGTSGQETQYF. The chain links TRBV30 to TRBJ2-5; 12 nucleotides agree with TRBD2. Per germline, CDR1 GTSNPN and CDR2 SVGIG (reference sequence). V lost 3 bases, J lost 2 bases, and 1 base stayed unmatched. This CDR3 comprises 14 residues.

There are many counts of this clonotype. This chain connects TRBV19 to TRBJ2-5; TRBD2 aligns across 7 bases. This CDR3 region has 14 residues. From germline, CDR1 is LNHDA and CDR2 SQIVND (reference sequence). Trimming removed 1 base from V and 6 bases from J; junction bases left unmatched: 5. The CDR3 reads CASSIGAGEQTQYF. The CDR3 DNA follows: TGTGCCAGTAGTATAGGGGCGGGAGAACAGACCCAGTACTTC.

The rearrangement links TRBV28 to TRBJ1-5; D is perhaps TRBD1 (5 bases). Between the trimmed V and J ends, which lost 5 bases and 6 bases, there was a span of 14 bases. This CDR3 is built from 14 residues. CDR1 and CDR2 from the germline V gene are MDHEN and SYDVKM. For the CDR3, the DNA is TGTGCCAGCAGTGTGGGTGAAGGGGCTCAGCCCCAGCATTTT. Amino acid sequence: CASSVGEGAQPQHF.

The sample holds many counts of this clonotype. The chain combines TRBV28 with TRBJ1-6; 8 bases are shared with TRBD1. With 5 bases clipped from V and 8 bases from J, the junction kept 5 bases outside the gene matches. CDR3 length equals 14 residues. Germline V gives CDR1 MDHEN, CDR2 SYDVKM. The CDR3 loop is CASSPTGDHSPLHF. Written as DNA, the CDR3 is TGTGCCAGCAGTCCGACAGGGGATCATTCACCCCTCCACTTT.

The V gene is TRBV11-3, the J gene TRBJ1-5; D is uncertain. The CDR3 is 15 amino acids. V lost 1 base and J lost 3, with 10 bases in between. Germline CDR1 is SGHNT and CDR2 is YENEEA. CDR3 coding DNA: TGTGCCAGCAGCTTAGGGAGTCTACTCAATCAGCCCCAGCATTTT. Encoded protein: CASSLGSLLNQPQHF. The full variable domain, completed using reference TRBV11-3 and TRBJ1-5, is EAGVVQSPRYKIIEKKQPVAFWCNPISGHNTLYWYLQNLGQGPELLIRYENEEAVDDSQLPKDRFSAERLKGVDSTLKIQPAELGDSAVYLCASSLGSLLNQPQHFGDGTRLSIL.

The gene calls are TRBV28 and TRBJ2-2; 7 nucleotides line up with TRBD2. Trimming took 6 bases from V and 6 from J; bases not matched to a gene: 10. Germline V gene lookup returns CDR1 MDHEN and CDR2 SYDVKM. This CDR3 spans 15 amino acids. CDR3 bases: TGTGCCAGCAGCTCCGGGGGGAGGGGTCCCGGGGAGCTGTTTTTT. The encoded protein is CASSSGGRGPGELFF.

This clonotype was seen repeatedly, ten times or more. The CDR3, as DNA: TGTGCCAGCACCCGGGACTTCCAAGAGACCCAGTACTTC. Translated: CASTRDFQETQYF. The V and J genes are TRBV6-1 and TRBJ2-5, with D tentatively TRBD2 (6 bases). Germline CDR1 and CDR2: MNHNS and SASEGT. The CDR3 is 13 amino acids. The V gene lost 7 bases and the J gene lost 1 base, with 10 bases spanning the gap.

This clonotype has at least ten counts. This chain links TRBV2 with TRBJ2-7; no clear D. Germline V gene lookup returns CDR1 SNHLY and CDR2 FYNNEI. V dropped 5 bases and J dropped 3 bases, with 11 bases sitting between them. There are 13 residues in the CDR3. CDR3 DNA: TGTGCCAGCAGTTGGACGGAAGGCTACGAGCAGTACTTC. Its protein is CASSWTEGYEQYF.

This clonotype was detected a few times. The chain carries TRBV6-2 or TRBV6-3 and TRBJ2-1; 11 bases are shared with TRBD2. CDR3 size: 16 residues. V gave up 0 bases and J gave up 3 bases; unmatched junction bases: 1. The V gene's germline CDR1 is MNHEY and CDR2 SVGEGT. This CDR3 is CASSYSGLAVYNEQFF. The DNA of the CDR3 is TGTGCCAGCAGTTACTCGGGACTAGCGGTCTACAATGAGCAGTTCTTC.

The table lists this clonotype with many counts. The chain combines TRBV28 with TRBJ1-1; D not resolved. V shed 5 bases and J shed 3 bases, with 16 bases lying between them. The germline gives CDR1 MDHEN, CDR2 SYDVKM. This CDR3 has 15 residues. This chain's CDR3 is CASSRFGRPDTEAFF. The DNA for the CDR3 is TGTGCCAGCAGTAGGTTCGGTCGGCCAGACACTGAAGCTTTCTTT.

This clonotype was detected only a few times. Being one base from a much bigger clone, this may be a read error. This chain uses TRBV6-1 with TRBJ1-5; D is unclear. From germline, CDR1 is MNHNS and CDR2 SASEGT. The V end was cut by 4 bases, the J end by 5 bases, with 18 bases between. The CDR3 loop spans 16 amino acids. The CDR3 bases are TGTGCCAGCAGTGCTCCCTCTTTACCCTGGGATCAGCCCCAGCATTTT. Translated, it gives CASSAPSLPWDQPQHF.

This clonotype was detected ten times or more. The chain carries TRBV10-1 and TRBJ1-6; D is undetermined. Trimming removed 0 bases at V and 5 bases at J, with 5 bases between. Per germline, CDR1 WNHNN and CDR2 SYGVQD (reference sequence). The CDR3 runs to 14 residues. This CDR3 reads CASSESGHNSPLHF. As DNA, the CDR3 is TGCGCCAGCAGTGAGTCCGGACATAATTCACCCCTCCACTTT.

There are many counts of this clonotype. The J gene is TRBJ2-7, the V gene TRBV12-3 or TRBV12-4; TRBD1 aligns across 8 bases. The CDR3 totals 15 residues. J gave up 0 bases and V 5 bases, and 6 bases lay outside the gene matches. Written as DNA, the CDR3 is TGTGCCAGCAGTATCCAGGGGGCCAGCTCCTACGAGCAGTACTTC. As protein: CASSIQGASSYEQYF.

This rearrangement joins TRBV7-2 to TRBJ1-1; the D gene is possibly TRBD1 (5 bases). The V gene's germline CDR1 is SGHTA and CDR2 FQGNSA. The V end lost 4 bases, the J end lost 0 bases, and 12 bases lay between the germline ends. This CDR3 contains 15 residues. CDR3 coding DNA: TGTGCCAGCAGCTCAATCTTGACAGTGAACACTGAAGCTTTCTTT. Its translation: CASSSILTVNTEAFF.

The chain carries TRBV15 and TRBJ1-1; TRBD1 matches 9 bases. The CDR3 extends over 17 amino acids. V shed 4 bases and J 0 bases; nucleotides not matched to a gene: 9. In germline, CDR1 is LNHNV, CDR2 YYDKDF (reference sequence). The CDR3 loop is CATSTWLQGAVNTEAFF. CDR3 nucleotides: TGTGCCACCAGCACCTGGTTACAGGGGGCAGTGAACACTGAAGCTTTCTTT. The full variable domain, completed using reference TRBV15 and TRBJ1-1, is DAMVIQNPRYQVTQFGKPVTLSCSQTLNHNVMYWYQQKSSQAPKLLFHYYDKDFNNEADTPDNFQSRRPNTSFCFLDIRSPGLGDTAMYLCATSTWLQGAVNTEAFFGQGTRLTVV.

The chain links TRBV5-1 to TRBJ2-5, with 10 bases identical to TRBD1. V gave up 1 base and J gave up 5 bases; unmatched junction bases: 8. The CDR3 sequence is 16 residues long. In germline, CDR1 is SGHRS, CDR2 YFSETQ. The CDR3 region is CASSLMTGGLEETQYF. DNA of the CDR3: TGCGCCAGCAGCTTGATGACAGGGGGCCTGGAGGAGACCCAGTACTTC.

There are a few counts of this clonotype. The chain uses TRBV5-1 and TRBJ2-7; D gene ambiguous. The CDR3 runs 11 residues. Germline CDR1 and CDR2: SGHRS and YFSETQ. Trimming removed 4 bases at V and 5 bases at J, with 7 bases between. The CDR3 spells CASSASDEQYF. Here the CDR3 DNA reads TGCGCCAGCAGCGCGTCTGACGAGCAGTACTTC.

This clonotype was found many times. This chain joins TRBV24-1 and TRBJ1-1; D is perhaps TRBD1 (5 bases). This CDR3 is built from 13 residues. The germline V gene has CDR1 KGHDR and CDR2 SFDVKD. The ends were cut back, 10 bases at V and 0 bases at J, with 11 bases in the middle. The CDR3 DNA reads TGTGCCACATCGACAGAAATGAACACTGAAGCTTTCTTT. Residues: CATSTEMNTEAFF.

The V call is TRBV18, the J call TRBJ2-5, with D maybe TRBD2 (6 bases). The CDR3 spans 16 residues. V was cut by 0 bases and J by 5 bases, with 16 bases left in between. The germline gives CDR1 KGHSH, CDR2 LQKENI. The CDR3 protein is CASSPPTELAGETQYF. DNA of the CDR3: TGTGCCAGCTCACCACCTACGGAACTAGCCGGGGAGACCCAGTACTTC.

This clonotype was detected many times. The chain recombines TRBV2 with TRBJ1-6, with 7 bases matching TRBD1. Unmatched junction bases numbered 11, after V lost 9 bases and J lost 9 bases. The CDR3 runs 14 residues. CDR1 is SNHLY, CDR2 FYNNEI, per germline. The CDR3 protein is CASSTGTRGSPLHF. The CDR3 DNA reads TGTGCCAGTTCGACAGGGACAAGGGGTTCACCCCTCCACTTT.

Many counts were recorded for this clonotype. CDR3 sequence reads: CASSRPRDRTYEQYF. The CDR3 nucleotides are TGTGCCAGCAGCCGGCCCAGGGACCGGACCTACGAGCAGTACTTC. The V and J genes are TRBV28 and TRBJ2-7, with D perhaps assigned TRBD1 or TRBD2 (5 bases each). This CDR3 has 15 amino acids. V was cut by 6 bases and J by 2 bases, with 17 bases left in between. CDR1 MDHEN and CDR2 SYDVKM come from the germline V gene.